The sequence of this TCR beta chain was determined in a study of T cells after yellow fever vaccination. Broader study findings: Post-booster reappearance was seen for most primary-vaccination clones (roughly 97% CD4, about 88% CD8). A secondary response was less intense yet reached its peak sooner, at day 5 versus 15. Sorted repertoires could include abundant contaminating clonotypes from bulk cells.

V lost 3 bases, J lost 0 bases, and 2 bases stayed unmatched. The CDR3 consists of 15 residues. This clonotype was seen repeatedly, ten times or more. Its specificity is unknown. The 5'RACE template-switching step produced TCR cDNA and added a universal primer site and UMIs. One entry per CDR3 protein results from TCRdb running MiXCR on the 5' RACE reads. Of 200,000 to 300,000 distinct CDR3 sequences in the sample, more than 3.5% were seen once. The sample in question was PBMCs, obtained 15 days after the yellow fever booster vaccination. The chain links TRBV12-3 or TRBV12-4 to TRBJ2-1, with TRBD2 matching over 7 bases. This clonotype was obtained from a man aged 18 to 30 who received the YFV17D yellow fever vaccine. The CDR3 coding sequence is TGTGCCAGCAGTTTCTGGGGGGGCTCCTACAATGAGCAGTTCTTC. Its translation: CASSFWGGSYNEQFF.